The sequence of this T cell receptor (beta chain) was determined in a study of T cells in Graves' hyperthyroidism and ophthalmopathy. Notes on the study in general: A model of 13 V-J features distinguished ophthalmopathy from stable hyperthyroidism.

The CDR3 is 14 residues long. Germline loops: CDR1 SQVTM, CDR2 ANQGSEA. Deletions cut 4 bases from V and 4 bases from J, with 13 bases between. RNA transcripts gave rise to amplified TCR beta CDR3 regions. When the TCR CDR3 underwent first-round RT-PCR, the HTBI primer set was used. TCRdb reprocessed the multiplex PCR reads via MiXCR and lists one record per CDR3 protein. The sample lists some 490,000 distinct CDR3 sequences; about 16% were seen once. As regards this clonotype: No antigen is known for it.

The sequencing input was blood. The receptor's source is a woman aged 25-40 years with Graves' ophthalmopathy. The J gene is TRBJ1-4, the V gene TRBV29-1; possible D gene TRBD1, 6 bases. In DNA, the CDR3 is TGCAGCGTTGTGATAGGACAGCTTAATGAAAAACTGTTTTTT. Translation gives CSVVIGQLNEKLFF.